These T cell receptor beta chains were read from a single sample in a study of CD8 T cells in ankylosing spondylitis. TCRdb re-analysed the 5' RACE reads in MiXCR, keeping a single row per CDR3 protein. The sample holds some 840,000 distinct CDR3 sequences, about 12% seen once. Sequencing used blood, either unsorted or a sorted T cell fraction (not recorded which). The source is a male donor with ankylosing spondylitis. CDR3s include the opening cysteine and the closing phenylalanine or tryptophan. A D gene is named only where the DNA matches it firmly. For some rows the clone size is stated as once, few or many, or as a class when expanded; others skip it.

d_call j_call clone_size v_call cdr3_nt cdr3_aa
- TRBJ2-2 many TRBV24-1 TGTGCCACCAGTGACGCCCGGGACTTCGACACCGGGGAGCTGTTTTTT CATSDARDFDTGELFF
- TRBJ1-5 - TRBV6-2/TRBV6-3 TGTGCCAGCAGCCTCCCCGGCGGGCCCCAGCATTTT CASSLPGGPQHF
- TRBJ1-2 few TRBV5-1 TGCGCCAGCAGCTCAAGTGCCCCTTCTCTAGGCTATGGCTACACCTTC CASSSSAPSLGYGYTF
TRBD2 TRBJ2-7 few TRBV5-1 TGCGCCAGCGACAGGGAACCTAGCGGGAGGTCCTACGAGCAGTACTTC CASDREPSGRSYEQYF
TRBD1 TRBJ1-1 - TRBV7-2 TGTGCCAGCAGCGCGAGGACAGGCGAGGGCTCTGAAGCTTTCTTT CASSARTGEGSEAFF
- TRBJ2-7 - TRBV5-1 TGCGCCAGCAGCTTGGATCCTCACTACGAGCAGTACTTC CASSLDPHYEQYF
- TRBJ1-2 - TRBV20-1 TGCAGTGCTAGGGGGGAGGGCTATGGCTACACCTTC CSARGEGYGYTF
- TRBJ1-1 - TRBV4-1 TGCGCCAGCAGCCGAGCCCTCGGAGTATTTAACACTGAAGCTTTCTTT CASSRALGVFNTEAFF
TRBD1 TRBJ2-2 few TRBV5-4 TGTGCCAGCAGCTACCAGGGGGCACTAAACACCGGGGAGCTGTTTTTT CASSYQGALNTGELFF
- TRBJ2-5 few TRBV15 TGTGCCACCAGCAGAGCGGGGATCAGAGAGACCCAGTACTTC CATSRAGIRETQYF
TRBD2 TRBJ2-1 many TRBV29-1 TGCAGCGCAGGACTAGCGGGGGTCCAAGCGGAGCAGTTCTTC CSAGLAGVQAEQFF
TRBD1 TRBJ2-1 - TRBV28 TGTGCCAGCAGTCCTAACCCGGGACAGGGAAAGAATGAGCAGTTCTTC CASSPNPGQGKNEQFF
- TRBJ2-7 many TRBV5-1 TGCGCCAGCAGTTTTGGGGGAGCCACCTACGAGCAGTACTTC CASSFGGATYEQYF
- TRBJ1-6 few TRBV7-8 TGTGCCAGCAGCCAAGCTGGACTTCGGTCACCCCTCCACTTT CASSQAGLRSPLHF
- TRBJ1-1 few TRBV7-2 TGTGCCAGCAGCTTATACATATCCGAAGCTTTCTTT CASSLYISEAFF
- TRBJ1-3 - TRBV5-1 TGCGCCAGCAGCCTGTCCAATTACCTCTCTGGAAACACCATATATTTT CASSLSNYLSGNTIYF
TRBD1 TRBJ2-5 few TRBV9 TGTGCCAGCAGCGCGACAGGGACCAAACAAGAGACCCAGTACTTC CASSATGTKQETQYF
- TRBJ2-7 many TRBV2 TGTGCCAGCAGGGCCTTTGGTCGCTACGAGCAGTACTTC CASRAFGRYEQYF
- TRBJ2-5 - TRBV7-2 TGTGCCAGCAGCCCAACAGGGATCCAAGAGACCCAGTACTTC CASSPTGIQETQYF
- TRBJ1-4 - TRBV27 TGTGCCAGCAAGAGTCTACGGGTCTTGACTAATGAAAAACTGTTTTTT CASKSLRVLTNEKLFF
TRBD1 TRBJ1-1 few TRBV28 TGTGCCAGCAGTAAGGGGACAGGGAGGTTCACTGAAGCTTTCTTT CASSKGTGRFTEAFF
- TRBJ1-2 many TRBV5-1 TGCGCCAGCAGCCCCGGGGGGCAGGACTATGGCTACACCTTC CASSPGGQDYGYTF
- TRBJ1-2 - TRBV7-9 TGTGCCAGCAGCTTCACAACCGTGGTTACCTATGGCTACACCTTC CASSFTTVVTYGYTF
TRBD1 TRBJ1-2 - TRBV28 TGTGCCAGCAGCCTCAGACAGGGAACCTATGGCTACACCTTC CASSLRQGTYGYTF
TRBD2 TRBJ2-1 - TRBV29-1 TGCAGCGTTGTACAAGCGGGAGCTTACAATGAGCAGTTCTTC CSVVQAGAYNEQFF
- TRBJ2-7 - TRBV7-9 TGTGCCAGCAGCTCGTTGGACCGCGCGGGATCCTACGAGCAGTACTTC CASSSLDRAGSYEQYF
- TRBJ2-1 - TRBV7-9 TGTGCCAGCAGCTTAGGATCAGGGTTCAATGAGCAGTTCTTC CASSLGSGFNEQFF
- TRBJ1-2 many TRBV20-1 TGCAGTGCTAGGGGGAATGGCTATGGCTACACCTTC CSARGNGYGYTF
TRBD1 TRBJ2-7 few TRBV10-3 TGTGCCATCAGCAAGTATCCAGGGGGCCAGGCATCTCCCTACGAGCAGTACTTC CAISKYPGGQASPYEQYF
- TRBJ1-2 few TRBV6-1 TGTGCCAGCAGACAGGGTCGATCCTCTGGCTACACCTTC CASRQGRSSGYTF
- TRBJ1-4 few TRBV5-1 TGCGCCAGCAGCCAGGATGAAAAACTGTTTTTT CASSQDEKLFF
- TRBJ1-2 - TRBV20-1 TGCAGTGCACCTCTCAGCCCGAACAACTATGGCTACACCTTC CSAPLSPNNYGYTF
TRBD2 TRBJ2-7 few TRBV18 TGTGCCAGCTCACCCCGGGGGACTAGCGGGCTCGAGCAGTACTTC CASSPRGTSGLEQYF
- TRBJ1-2 few TRBV4-2 TGTGCCAGCAGCCAGAGACAGAACTATGGCTACACCTTC CASSQRQNYGYTF
- TRBJ1-1 - TRBV11-3 TGTGCCAGCAGCTTAAAAGGAGGGAATGCTTTCTTT CASSLKGGNAFF
- TRBJ2-3 - TRBV28 TGTGCCAGCAGTTTACGCACGTACAGAACCACAGATACGCAGTATTTT CASSLRTYRTTDTQYF
- TRBJ1-2 - TRBV11-2 TGTGCCAGCAGCCCGGACCCCTGGGGGGGCTACACCTTC CASSPDPWGGYTF
TRBD2 TRBJ2-7 - TRBV7-9 TGTGCCAGCAGCCCAGGGCCGGGACTAGCGGAGCAGTACTTC CASSPGPGLAEQYF
- TRBJ2-1 many TRBV12-5 TGTGCTAGTGGTTTGGCGGGGTTATGGGATGAGCAGTTCTTC CASGLAGLWDEQFF
- TRBJ1-6 - TRBV5-1 TGCGCCAGCAGGTATAGGGGAGAGTATTCACCCCTCCACTTT CASRYRGEYSPLHF
- TRBJ1-5 many TRBV28 TGTGCCAGCAGTTTGAGTTGGGGCAGCAATCAGCCCCAGCATTTT CASSLSWGSNQPQHF
- TRBJ2-2 many TRBV4-1 TGCGCCAGCAGCCAAGTTCGGGCGACCGGGGAGCTGTTTTTT CASSQVRATGELFF
- TRBJ2-3 - TRBV12-3/TRBV12-4 TGTGCCAGCAAGACATTAAAGCAGGGGGATACGCAGTATTTT CASKTLKQGDTQYF
TRBD1 TRBJ2-1 few TRBV6-5 TGTGCCAGCAGTTACACCGGACAGGGGGAGCAGTTCTTC CASSYTGQGEQFF
- TRBJ1-4 many TRBV7-2 TGTGCCAGCAGCTTAGCTCGGAATGAAAAACTGTTTTTT CASSLARNEKLFF
- TRBJ2-3 - TRBV6-1 TGTGCCAGCAGGCGCGAGGGGCGAGGGGAAGATACGCAGTATTTT CASRREGRGEDTQYF
- TRBJ2-7 - TRBV2 TGTGCCAGCTCCCCGGGGGCGATATGGTACGAGCAGTACTTC CASSPGAIWYEQYF
TRBD2 TRBJ2-1 few TRBV2 TGTGCCAGGAGCGGGGATAGCTACAATGAGCAGTTCTTC CARSGDSYNEQFF
TRBD2 TRBJ2-1 few TRBV12-3/TRBV12-4 TGTGCCAGCAGGACTGGGACTAGCGGAGGCGGTGAGCAGTTCTTC CASRTGTSGGGEQFF
TRBD2 TRBJ2-7 few TRBV20-1 TGCAGTGCTAGCCTGAGCGGGAGCTGGCAGTACTTC CSASLSGSWQYF
- TRBJ1-2 few TRBV5-1 TGCGCCAGCAGCTTGGAAGGGACCCCTGGCTACACCTTC CASSLEGTPGYTF
- TRBJ2-2 few TRBV28 TGTGCCAGCACCTCCAGCCCGGGACAAGGCACCACCGGGGAGCTGTTTTTT CASTSSPGQGTTGELFF
TRBD1 TRBJ2-7 - TRBV20-1 TGCAGTGCCACGGAGACAGGGAGCTCCTACGAGCAGTACTTC CSATETGSSYEQYF
- TRBJ2-1 many TRBV6-2/TRBV6-3 TGTGCCAGCAGAAGGAGCCACAATGAGCAGTTCTTC CASRRSHNEQFF
- TRBJ2-7 - TRBV21-1 TGTGACGACAGAAAAGCACTGGAGCAGTACTTC CDDRKALEQYF